A selection of T cell receptor beta chains follows, all from one sample in a study of blood T cells in healthy people across ages. MiXCR, run by TCRdb on the 5' RACE reads, gives a single entry per CDR3 protein. The table lists about 290,000 distinct CDR3 sequences, 25% to 30% of them singletons. Material: blood. The receptors originated from a woman in her 70s in good health. Both conserved end residues are part of each CDR3. Each record gives: CDR3 length, V gene, D gene, J gene, clone size, CDR3 DNA, CDR3 protein. The D gene is left open where the match is weak. A row's size may be missing; if present it is once, few, many or a size class.

>15|TRBV7-2|.|TRBJ1-5|.
TGTGCCAGCAGCTTAGCGGGAGGGAACAATCAGCCCCAGCATTTT
CASSLAGGNNQPQHF
>13|TRBV20-1|.|TRBJ1-1|.
TGCATGCTACGGCCTTCACAGAACACTGAAGCTTTCTTT
CMLRPSQNTEAFF
>12|TRBV7-2|.|TRBJ1-6|few
TGTGCCAGCAGCTTAACAGGGTTACCCCTCCACTTT
CASSLTGLPLHF
>14|TRBV7-9|TRBD1|TRBJ1-6|few
TGTGCCAGCAGCTCTGGGACAGACTATTCACCCCTCCACTTT
CASSSGTDYSPLHF
>15|TRBV20-1|TRBD2|TRBJ2-2|.
TGCAGTGCTAGGGCTAGCGGGAGTTTGACCGGGGAGCTGTTTTTT
CSARASGSLTGELFF
>14|TRBV29-1|TRBD2|TRBJ2-1|few
TGCAGCGTCGTCGGACTAGCGGGAGACGATGAGCAGTTCTTC
CSVVGLAGDDEQFF
>14|TRBV6-2/TRBV6-3|.|TRBJ2-7|.
TGTGCCAGCAGCGCCGGGGGTAGAGGTTACGAGCAGTACTTC
CASSAGGRGYEQYF
>13|TRBV7-2|.|TRBJ2-5|.
TGTGCCAGCAGCTTAGCCGGGGTTTCCCACCAGTACTTC
CASSLAGVSHQYF
>14|TRBV29-1|.|TRBJ2-7|.
TGCAGCGTTGTGGGCTACAGGAGGTCCTACGAGCAGTACTTC
CSVVGYRRSYEQYF
>17|TRBV20-1|TRBD2|TRBJ2-1|few
TGCAGTGCTAGAGTCCCTCGTAGCGGGAGTCAGGGAAATGAGCAGTTCTTC
CSARVPRSGSQGNEQFF
>14|TRBV20-1|.|TRBJ1-1|.
TGCAGTGCTAGCCCCATGGGACGGAACACTGAAGCTTTCTTT
CSASPMGRNTEAFF
>13|TRBV13|.|TRBJ2-1|many
TGTGCCAGCAGCCGGGGTCGCGGAGGTGAGCAGTTCTTC
CASSRGRGGEQFF
>15|TRBV6-1|.|TRBJ1-1|few
TGTGCCAGCAGTTCAGGGGTGCGGCGGGGGACTGAAGCTTTCTTT
CASSSGVRRGTEAFF
>13|TRBV10-3|.|TRBJ2-1|few
TGTGCCATCAGTGGCACTAGTTACAATGAGCAGTTCTTC
CAISGTSYNEQFF
>18|TRBV4-2|TRBD2|TRBJ2-7|.
TGTGCCAGCAGCCGAGCCTCCTCCAAAGCGGGAGAGACCTACGAGCAGTACTTC
CASSRASSKAGETYEQYF
>11|TRBV6-6|.|TRBJ2-5|.
TGTGCCAGCAGTTACAAGAAGACCCAGTACTTC
CASSYKKTQYF
>15|TRBV7-9|.|TRBJ2-3|.
TGTGCCAGCAGCGTAGGTACGACACCTACAGATACGCAGTATTTT
CASSVGTTPTDTQYF
>11|TRBV5-1|.|TRBJ2-5|many
TGTGCCAGCAGCTTTGAGGAGACCCAGTACTTC
CASSFEETQYF
>12|TRBV6-5|.|TRBJ1-1|.
TGTGCCAGCAGTTACGGGGGCACTGAAGCTCTCTTT
CASSYGGTEALF
>13|TRBV3-1|.|TRBJ1-3|.
TGTGCCAGCACGGCGGTCTCTGGAAACACCATATATTTT
CASTAVSGNTIYF
>16|TRBV2|.|TRBJ2-7|.
TGTGCCAGCAGCCGGGACTTCTTGATGGGGGGTGGGGAGCAGTACTTC
CASSRDFLMGGGEQYF
>14|TRBV28|.|TRBJ2-1|few
TGTGCCAGCAGTTTAACAGAGGGCCCCGGCTCGGGTTTCTTC
CASSLTEGPGSGFF
>16|TRBV4-3|.|TRBJ2-6|few
TGCGCCAGCAGCCAAGCGGGTGGGTTAGGGGCCAACGTCCTGACTTTC
CASSQAGGLGANVLTF
>16|TRBV27|TRBD2|TRBJ2-5|few
TGTGCCAGCAGTCCAGGGACTAGCGGGCACCAAGAGACCCAGTACTTC
CASSPGTSGHQETQYF
>13|TRBV6-5|.|TRBJ1-3|.
TGTGCCAGTTACTCAGGATGGGGAAACACCATATATTTT
CASYSGWGNTIYF
>16|TRBV5-1|TRBD2|TRBJ2-1|.
TGCGCCAGCAGCTCCTGGTCTAGCGGGGGTTACAATGAGCAGTTCTTC
CASSSWSSGGYNEQFF
>15|TRBV28|TRBD1|TRBJ2-1|few
TGTGCCAGCAAACTTATCCGGACAGGGGTGAATGAGCAGTTCTTC
CASKLIRTGVNEQFF
>17|TRBV5-6|.|TRBJ2-1|few
TGTGCCAGCAGCTTCCGAGTGACCCACTACTCCTACAATGAGCAGTTCTTC
CASSFRVTHYSYNEQFF
>15|TRBV20-1|.|TRBJ2-5|few
TGCAGTGCTAGAGATGGCACTTTACCCCAAGAGACCCAGTACTTC
CSARDGTLPQETQYF
>18|TRBV9|.|TRBJ2-5|few
TGTGCCAGCAGCGTAGGTTCCCCCTTAGCGGACCTACAAGAGACCCAGTACTTC
CASSVGSPLADLQETQYF
>15|TRBV4-1|TRBD2|TRBJ2-5|few
TGCGCCAGCAGCCAAGCGGGAGGGTACCAAGAGACCCAGTACTTC
CASSQAGGYQETQYF
>13|TRBV18|TRBD1|TRBJ1-1|few
TGTGCCAGCTCACTGACAGGGGAAGGAGAAGCTTTCTTT
CASSLTGEGEAFF
>19|TRBV20-1|TRBD2|TRBJ2-1|.
TGCAGTGCTAGAGGGTGGACTAGCGGGAGGGTGGGATCCTACAATGAGCAGTTCTTC
CSARGWTSGRVGSYNEQFF
>15|TRBV27|.|TRBJ1-6|.
TGTGCCAGCAGTTTACTGGTCCTGGGTAATTCACCCCTCCACTTT
CASSLLVLGNSPLHF
>15|TRBV6-2/TRBV6-3|.|TRBJ2-7|few
TGTGCCAGCATAGGGGGCGGACTACCAACCTACGAGCAGTACTTC
CASIGGGLPTYEQYF